This T cell receptor beta chain was identified in a study of control samples from healthy donors and cancer patients. On this clone itself: Other DNA sequences within the sample encode an identical CDR3.

Germline values: CDR1 ENHRY, CDR2 SYGVKD. The CDR3 loop spans 13 amino acids. The V gene lost 6 bases and the J gene lost 4 bases, with 12 bases spanning the gap. This table comes from immunoSEQ multiplex PCR, and its TCRdb copy is limited to in-frame clones, with some not included. The sample holds over 120,000 clones, roughly 94% seen once. This clonotype was obtained from a man aged 60 to 69 with colorectal cancer. The J gene is TRBJ1-1, the V gene TRBV10-3; D gene ambiguous. The sequencing input was PBMCs. In DNA, the CDR3 is TGTGCCATCAGGGTCCTGGTCGGCACTGAAGCTTTCTTT. Its translation: CAIRVLVGTEAFF.